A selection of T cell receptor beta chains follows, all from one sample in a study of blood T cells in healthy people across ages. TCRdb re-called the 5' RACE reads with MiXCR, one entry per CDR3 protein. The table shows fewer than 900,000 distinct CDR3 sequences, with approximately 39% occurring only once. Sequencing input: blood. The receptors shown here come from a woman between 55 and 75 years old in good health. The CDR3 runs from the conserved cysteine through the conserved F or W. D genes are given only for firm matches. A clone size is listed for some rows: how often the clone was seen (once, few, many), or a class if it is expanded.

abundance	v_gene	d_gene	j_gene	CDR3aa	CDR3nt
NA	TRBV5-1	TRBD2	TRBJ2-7	CASSLREGSSYEQYF	TGCGCCAGCAGCTTGCGGGAGGGGAGCTCCTACGAGCAGTACTTC
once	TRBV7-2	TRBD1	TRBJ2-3	CASSALGMGQGREDTQYF	TGTGCCAGCAGCGCCCTAGGTATGGGACAGGGGCGGGAAGATACGCAGTATTTT
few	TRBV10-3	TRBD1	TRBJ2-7	CAISDNSGTGSYEQYF	TGTGCCATCAGTGATAACTCCGGGACAGGGTCCTACGAGCAGTACTTC
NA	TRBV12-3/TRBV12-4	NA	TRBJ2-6	CASSAGDPGANVLTF	TGTGCCAGCAGCGCAGGGGATCCTGGGGCCAACGTCCTGACTTTC
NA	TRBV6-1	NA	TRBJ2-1	CASRQEKNEQFF	TGTGCCAGCAGACAAGAGAAAAATGAGCAGTTCTTC
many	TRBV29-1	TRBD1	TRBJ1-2	CSVSQGEWTYGYTF	TGCAGCGTCAGTCAGGGGGAATGGACCTATGGCTACACCTTC
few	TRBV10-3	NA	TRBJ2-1	CAISPDQNREQFF	TGTGCCATCAGCCCGGACCAGAATCGGGAGCAGTTCTTC
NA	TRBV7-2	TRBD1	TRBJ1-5	CASSSTGGSQPQHF	TGTGCCAGCAGCTCGACAGGGGGCTCTCAGCCCCAGCATTTT
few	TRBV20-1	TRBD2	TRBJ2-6	CSARIWKRGPNSGANVLTF	TGCAGTGCTAGGATCTGGAAGCGGGGCCCCAACTCTGGGGCCAACGTCCTGACTTTC
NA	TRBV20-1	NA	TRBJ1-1	CSASGGFVGNTEAFF	TGCAGTGCTAGCGGGGGGTTCGTCGGGAACACTGAAGCTTTCTTT
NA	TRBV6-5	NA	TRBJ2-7	CASSYTWGSSYEQYF	TGTGCCAGCAGTTATACGTGGGGCAGCTCCTACGAGCAGTACTTC
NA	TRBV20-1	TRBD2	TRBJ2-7	CSARDVTSGAHNEQYF	TGCAGTGCTAGAGATGTGACTAGCGGGGCTCACAATGAGCAGTACTTC
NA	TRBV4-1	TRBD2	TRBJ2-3	CASSPLTSTDTQNF	TGTGCCAGCAGCCCCTTGACTAGCACAGATACGCAGAATTTT
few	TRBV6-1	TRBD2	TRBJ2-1	CASGSTSAHNEQFF	TGTGCCAGCGGATCGACTAGCGCCCACAATGAGCAGTTCTTC
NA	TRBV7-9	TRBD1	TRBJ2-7	CASSRDRGYSYEQYF	TGTGCCAGCAGCCGCGACAGGGGCTACTCCTACGAGCAGTACTTC